What follows are 7 T cell receptor beta chains derived from one specimen sequenced in a study of T cell responses to AZD1222 COVID-19 vaccine. TCRdb keeps only in-frame clones here, not all; method: immunoSEQ multiplex PCR. The data contain more than 100,000 clones, around nine tenths of them singletons. The sample here was peripheral blood, taken on day 0 of AZD1222 vaccination. The receptors were sampled from an adult in good health.

The CDR3 nucleotides are TGTGCCAGCTCACCAGGGACAGCCGTCTATGGCTACACCTTC. This encodes CASSPGTAVYGYTF. The V call is TRBV18, the J call TRBJ1-2; 7 bases line up with TRBD1. The CDR3 length is 14 residues. CDR1 and CDR2 from the germline V gene are KGHSH and LQKENI. Trimming cost V 2 bases and J 4 bases; bases outside gene matches: 4.

This clone was picked up one time. The rearrangement joins TRBV25-1 to TRBJ2-7; D is uncertain. V shed 0 bases and J shed 1 base, with 10 bases lying between them. CDR1 is MGHDK, CDR2 SYGVNS, per germline. The CDR3 is made up of 15 amino acids. The CDR3, as DNA: TGTGCCAGCAGTGAATACCAGGACCCATCCTACGAGCAGTACTTC. Amino acid sequence: CASSEYQDPSYEQYF.

This chain joins TRBV5-1 and TRBJ2-5; 7 nucleotides agree with TRBD2. Per germline, CDR1 SGHRS and CDR2 YFSETQ. The CDR3 runs 15 residues. V shed 3 bases and J 5 bases; nucleotides not matched to a gene: 10. The CDR3 region has the DNA TGCGCCAGCAGCTCAGCGGGGACGAGGGGTGAGACCCAGTACTTC. Translation gives CASSSAGTRGETQYF.

The CDR3 loop reads CASRGLAGPGELFF. CDR3 sequence (DNA): TGTGCCAGCAGGGGACTAGCGGGGCCCGGGGAGCTGTTTTTT. The genes are TRBV6-5 and TRBJ2-2, with 13 bases identical to TRBD2. CDR1 is MNHEY and CDR2 is SVGAGI in the germline V gene. The junction had 1 base not matched to a gene; V was cut back by 6 bases and J by 6 bases. The length of the CDR3 is 14 residues.

This chain connects TRBV19 to TRBJ2-2; no clear D gene. The ends were cut back, 10 bases at V and 1 base at J, with 13 bases in the middle. CDR1 and CDR2 (germline): LNHDA, SQIVND (reference sequence). There are 14 residues in the CDR3. CDR3 bases: TGTGCCACCATTAAGCCGGGGAACACCGGGGAGCTGTTTTTT. This sequence encodes CATIKPGNTGELFF.

The V call is TRBV5-4, the J call TRBJ2-1; 10 nucleotides match TRBD2. The V gene end was trimmed by 4 bases and the J gene end by 8 bases; junction bases not matched to a gene: 18. The CDR3 sequence is 18 residues long. CDR1 and CDR2 (germline): SGHNT, YYREEE (reference sequence). The CDR3 DNA follows: TGTGCCAGCAGCCTGGTACCGACAGCGGGGGGGCCTAAGGATGAGCAGTTCTTC. It translates to CASSLVPTAGGPKDEQFF.

This chain connects TRBV4-2 to TRBJ2-4; 8 bases match TRBD1. Looked up from germline, CDR1 is LGHNA and CDR2 is YNFKEQ. V lost 4 bases, J lost 4 bases, and 12 bases stayed unmatched. This CDR3 comprises 17 residues. CDR3 coding DNA: TGTGCCAGCAGCCCCGACCCCAGGACAGGGCTTAAAAACATTCAGTACTTC. As protein: CASSPDPRTGLKNIQYF.